This TCR beta chain stems from a study of Ad26.COV2.S vaccination and SARS-CoV-2 variants. General study results and limits: Breadth, reportedly substantial, characterized the spike-specific CD8+ and CD4+ T cell responses after vaccination.

Treatment indicated: 19 received Ad26.COV2.S at low or high dose, single or two shots; about 5 received placebo; per-sample allocation not given. On day 63 after the first injection, vaccine and placebo recipients gave samples. An adult donor aged 18-55 years was enrolled in Boston. Here immunoSEQ multiplex PCR was the method, and the copy in TCRdb shows in-frame clones only, minus some. The sample records approximately 410,000 clones, approximately 88% being singletons. The CDR3 runs 15 residues. Germline assignment: CDR1 LNHNV and CDR2 YYDKDF (reference sequence). The V end was cut by 2 bases, the J end by 1 base, with 10 bases between. On this clone itself: Its antigen remains unknown.

Sequencing was performed on peripheral blood, taken in a trial of Ad26.COV2.S vaccine versus placebo. The origin of this receptor is a person between 18 and 59 years old who received the Ad26.COV2.S COVID-19 vaccine or a placebo. V is TRBV15 and J is TRBJ2-3; D is perhaps TRBD1 (5 bases). CDR3 sequence reads: CATSRLQEGTDTQYF. CDR3 nucleotides: TGTGCCACCAGCAGATTACAGGAAGGCACAGATACGCAGTATTTT.